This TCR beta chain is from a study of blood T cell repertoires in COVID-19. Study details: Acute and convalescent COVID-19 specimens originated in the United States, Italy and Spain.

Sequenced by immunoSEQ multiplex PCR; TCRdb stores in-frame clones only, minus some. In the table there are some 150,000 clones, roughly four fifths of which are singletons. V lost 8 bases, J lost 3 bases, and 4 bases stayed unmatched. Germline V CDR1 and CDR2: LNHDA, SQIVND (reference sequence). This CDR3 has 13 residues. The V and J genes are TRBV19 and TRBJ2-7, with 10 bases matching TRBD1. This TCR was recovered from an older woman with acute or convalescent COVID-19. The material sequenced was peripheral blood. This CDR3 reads CASSGTGVYEQYF. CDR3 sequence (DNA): TGTGCCAGTTCGGGGACAGGGGTCTACGAGCAGTACTTC.